This is a list of T cell receptor beta chains from one sample in a study of OX40 agonist ivuxolimab in advanced cancers. Sequenced by immunoSEQ multiplex PCR; TCRdb stores in-frame clones only, minus some. The table includes tens of thousands of clones, 80% to 90% detected once. The material sequenced was CD4+ or CD8+ T cells sorted from blood, taken in a trial of the OX40 agonist ivuxolimab. These receptors originate from an adult with an advanced solid tumor such as melanoma, head and neck, liver or kidney cancer. Each CDR3 is given with its conserved first and last residue. D genes are given only for firm matches. Where a row states a size, it is once, few, many or the class of an expanded clone; other rows omit it.

size,D,J,V,CDR3,DNA
NA,NA,TRBJ1-2,TRBV11-2,CASSLGSGGYTF,TGTGCCAGCAGCTTAGGGTCCGGCGGCTACACCTTC
NA,TRBD1,TRBJ2-7,TRBV28,CASSSGQGYAYEQYF,TGTGCCAGCAGTTCGGGACAGGGATACGCCTACGAGCAGTACTTC
once,TRBD1,TRBJ1-5,TRBV19,CASSTPTARGRNQPQHF,TGTGCCAGTAGTACACCAACCGCTAGGGGGCGGAATCAGCCCCAGCATTTT
NA,NA,TRBJ2-5,TRBV29-1,CSASGQETQYF,TGCAGCGCCTCGGGCCAAGAGACCCAGTACTTC
NA,NA,TRBJ2-2,TRBV9,CASSVGNTGELFF,TGTGCCAGCAGCGTAGGGAACACCGGGGAGCTGTTTTTT
once,NA,TRBJ1-5,TRBV28,CASSLPGPGSNQPQHF,TGTGCCAGCAGTTTACCCGGTCCGGGTAGCAATCAGCCCCAGCATTTT
NA,TRBD1,TRBJ2-2,TRBV7-6,CASSSDRGVTGELFF,TGTGCCAGCAGCTCCGACAGGGGGGTCACCGGGGAGCTGTTTTTT
NA,NA,TRBJ1-5,TRBV2,CASSSADRTDYQPQHF,TGTGCCAGCAGTTCGGCGGATAGGACAGACTATCAGCCCCAGCATTTT
NA,TRBD1,TRBJ1-5,TRBV19,CASSLQGGGPQHF,TGTGCCAGTAGCCTACAGGGGGGAGGGCCCCAGCATTTT
NA,NA,TRBJ2-1,TRBV7-2,CASSLSGAGGNEQFF,TGTGCCAGCAGCTTAAGTGGTGCAGGCGGCAATGAGCAGTTCTTC
NA,NA,TRBJ2-7,TRBV5-6,CASRGIGQGSYEQYF,TGTGCCAGCAGGGGGATAGGGCAGGGATCGTACGAGCAGTACTTC